This T cell receptor (beta chain) was identified during a study of beta chain features in type 1 diabetes. General study findings and limits: Researchers could not determine here whether HLA type influences TCRB rearrangement.

The table lists this clone with a few counts. Its specificity is not known. The isolated RNA, all of it, was reverse transcribed, so expressed TCRB transcripts were what got sequenced. Here immunoSEQ multiplex PCR was the method, and the copy in TCRdb shows in-frame clones only, minus some. This sample has 130,000 to 150,000 clones, with roughly 50% found just once. Germline CDR1 and CDR2: SGHRS and YFSETQ. The ends were cut back, 1 base at V and 0 bases at J, with 11 bases in the middle. CDR3 length: 15 residues. There was one heparinised blood draw per donor, averaging roughly 100 mL. Naive, central memory, regulatory and stem cell-like memory cells within the CD4+ compartment were sorted using CD45RO/CCR7/CD25/CD127/CD95/CD27.

The chain employs TRBV5-1 and TRBJ2-7; TRBD1 is a possible D gene (6 bases). Sequencing was performed on Tregs from blood. This clonotype was obtained from a man between 18 and 29 years old in good health. The CDR3 loop is CASSLFLDSSYEQYF. DNA of the CDR3: TGCGCCAGCAGCTTGTTTCTGGACAGCTCCTACGAGCAGTACTTC.